This TCR beta chain was captured by sequencing in a study of T cells in Graves' hyperthyroidism and ophthalmopathy. Trimming cost V 1 base and J 4 bases, with 10 bases left between them. This CDR3 has 14 residues. Germline loops: CDR1 LGHDT, CDR2 YNNKEL (reference sequence). Authors of the study amplified TCR beta CDR3 regions from RNA transcripts. HTBI primers were the set used in a first-round RT-PCR of the TCR CDR3. TCRdb redid the calling of the multiplex PCR reads with MiXCR, one entry per CDR3 protein. The sample includes 350,000 to 400,000 distinct CDR3 sequences, about 18% of them seen just once.

Sequenced: blood. This TCR came from a man younger than 30 with Graves' ophthalmopathy. The chain links TRBV3-1 to TRBJ1-2; D unclear. In nucleotides, the CDR3 is TGTGCCAGCAGCCAAGTGGGGAAGCTCTATGGCTACACCTTC. It codes for CASSQVGKLYGYTF.